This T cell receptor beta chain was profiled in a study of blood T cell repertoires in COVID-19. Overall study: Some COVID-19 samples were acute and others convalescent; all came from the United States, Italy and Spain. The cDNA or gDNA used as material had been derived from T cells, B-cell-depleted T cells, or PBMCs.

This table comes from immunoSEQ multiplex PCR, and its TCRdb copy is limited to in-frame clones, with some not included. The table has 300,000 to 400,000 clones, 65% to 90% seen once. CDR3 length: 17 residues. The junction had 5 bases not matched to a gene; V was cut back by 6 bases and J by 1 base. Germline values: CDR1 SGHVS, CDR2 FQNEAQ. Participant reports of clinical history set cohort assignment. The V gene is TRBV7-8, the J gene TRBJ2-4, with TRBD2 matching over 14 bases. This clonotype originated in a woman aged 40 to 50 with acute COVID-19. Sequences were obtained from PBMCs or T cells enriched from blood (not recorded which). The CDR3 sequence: CASSAGTSGGAKNIQYF. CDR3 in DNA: TGTGCCAGCAGTGCCGGGACTAGCGGGGGTGCCAAAAACATTCAGTACTTC. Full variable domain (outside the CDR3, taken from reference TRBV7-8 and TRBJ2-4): GAGVSQSPRYKVAKRGQDVALRCDPISGHVSLFWYQQALGQGPEFLTYFQNEAQLDKSGLPSDRFFAERPEGSVSTLKIQRTQQEDSAVYLCASSAGTSGGAKNIQYFGAGTRLSVL.